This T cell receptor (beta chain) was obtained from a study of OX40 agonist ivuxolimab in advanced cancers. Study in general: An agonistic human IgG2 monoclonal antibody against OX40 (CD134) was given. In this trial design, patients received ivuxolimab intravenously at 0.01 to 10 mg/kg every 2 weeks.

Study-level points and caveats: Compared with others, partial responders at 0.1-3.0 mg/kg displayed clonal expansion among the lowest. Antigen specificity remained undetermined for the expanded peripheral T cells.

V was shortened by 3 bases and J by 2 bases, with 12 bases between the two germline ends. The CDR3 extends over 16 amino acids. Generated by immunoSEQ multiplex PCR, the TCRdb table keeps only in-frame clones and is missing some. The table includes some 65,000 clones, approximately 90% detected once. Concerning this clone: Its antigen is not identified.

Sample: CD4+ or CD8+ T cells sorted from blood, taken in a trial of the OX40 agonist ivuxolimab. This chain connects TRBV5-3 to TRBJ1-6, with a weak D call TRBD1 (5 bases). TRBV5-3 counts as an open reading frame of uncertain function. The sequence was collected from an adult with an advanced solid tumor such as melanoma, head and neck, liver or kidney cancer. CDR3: CARSWRGPPYNSPLHF. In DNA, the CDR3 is TGTGCCAGAAGCTGGAGGGGCCCCCCCTATAATTCACCCCTCCACTTT.